The clone carrying this T cell receptor (beta chain) was counted only a few times. Its cognate antigen is unknown. V was cut by 0 bases and J by 6 bases, with 10 bases left in between. Looked up from germline, CDR1 is SQVTM and CDR2 is ANQGSEA. The CDR3 covers 13 residues. Time point reported: baseline, week 1 (first vaccination visit). Treatment described: pre-vaccination baseline after standard-of-care therapy. This sample stems from a study of a mutant IDH1 vaccine in newly diagnosed glioma. General observations from the study: Immune responses induced by vaccination arose in 90% to 95% of the patients.

Some clones are missing from TCRdb's copy, which holds only in-frame ones; the method was immunoSEQ multiplex PCR. The sample gives 80,000 to 100,000 clones, roughly 80% of which show up once; about 5.6% is in the top ten. The sample consisted of PBMCs, taken from a glioma patient treated with radiotherapy, temozolomide or both. This receptor was taken from a man aged 35-49 years with glioma. Some clones in this sample may be carry-over from other donors' samples. The chain carries TRBV29-1 and TRBJ2-3; D may correspond to TRBD1 or TRBD2 (5 bases each). As DNA, the CDR3 is TGCAGCGTTGAAGATCAGGGCGGGGATACGCAGTATTTT. Protein product: CSVEDQGGDTQYF.